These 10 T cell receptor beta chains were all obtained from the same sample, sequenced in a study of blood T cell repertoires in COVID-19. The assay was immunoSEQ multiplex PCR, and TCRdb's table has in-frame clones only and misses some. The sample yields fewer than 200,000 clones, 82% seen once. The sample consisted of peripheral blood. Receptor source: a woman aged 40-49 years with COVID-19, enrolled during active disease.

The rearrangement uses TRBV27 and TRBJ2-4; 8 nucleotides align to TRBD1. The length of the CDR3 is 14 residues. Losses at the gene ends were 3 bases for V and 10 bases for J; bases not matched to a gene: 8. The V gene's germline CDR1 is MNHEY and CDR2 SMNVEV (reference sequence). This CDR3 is CASSFGGTGQIQYF. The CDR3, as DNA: TGTGCCAGCAGTTTTGGAGGGACAGGCCAAATTCAGTACTTC.

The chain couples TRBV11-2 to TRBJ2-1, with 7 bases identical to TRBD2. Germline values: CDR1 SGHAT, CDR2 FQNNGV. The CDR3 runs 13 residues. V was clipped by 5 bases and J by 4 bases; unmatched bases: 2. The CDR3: CASSPGLYNEQFF. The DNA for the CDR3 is TGTGCCAGCAGCCCGGGACTATACAATGAGCAGTTCTTC.

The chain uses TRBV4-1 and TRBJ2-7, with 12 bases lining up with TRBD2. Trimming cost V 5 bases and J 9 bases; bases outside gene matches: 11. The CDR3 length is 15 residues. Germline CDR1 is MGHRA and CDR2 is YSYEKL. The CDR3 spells CASSSTTSGSGPQYF. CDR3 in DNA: TGCGCCAGCAGCAGTACGACTAGCGGGAGCGGGCCGCAGTACTTC.

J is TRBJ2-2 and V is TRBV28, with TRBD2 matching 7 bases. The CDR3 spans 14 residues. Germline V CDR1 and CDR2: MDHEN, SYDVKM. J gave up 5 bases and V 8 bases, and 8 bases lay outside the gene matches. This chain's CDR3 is CASSAGARTGELFF. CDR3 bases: TGTGCCAGCTCGGCGGGAGCGAGAACCGGGGAGCTGTTTTTT.

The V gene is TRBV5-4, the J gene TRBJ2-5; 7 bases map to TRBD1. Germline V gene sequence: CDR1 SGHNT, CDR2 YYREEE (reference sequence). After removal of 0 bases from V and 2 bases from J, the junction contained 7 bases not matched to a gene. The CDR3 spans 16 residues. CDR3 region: CASSLERGPFQETQYF. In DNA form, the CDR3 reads TGTGCCAGCAGCTTGGAGAGGGGGCCATTTCAAGAGACCCAGTACTTC. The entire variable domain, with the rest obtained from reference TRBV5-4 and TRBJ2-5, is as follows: ETGVTQSPTHLIKTRGQQVTLRCSSQSGHNTVSWYQQALGQGPQFIFQYYREEENGRGNFPPRFSGLQFPNYSSELNVNALELDDSALYLCASSLERGPFQETQYFGPGTRLLVL.

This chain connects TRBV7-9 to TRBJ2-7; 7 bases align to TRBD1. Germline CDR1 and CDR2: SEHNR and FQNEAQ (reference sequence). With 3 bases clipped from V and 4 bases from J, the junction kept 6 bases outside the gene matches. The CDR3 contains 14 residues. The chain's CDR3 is CASSLAGTEYEQYV. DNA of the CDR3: TGTGCCAGCAGCTTGGCCGGGACAGAGTACGAGCAGTACGTC.

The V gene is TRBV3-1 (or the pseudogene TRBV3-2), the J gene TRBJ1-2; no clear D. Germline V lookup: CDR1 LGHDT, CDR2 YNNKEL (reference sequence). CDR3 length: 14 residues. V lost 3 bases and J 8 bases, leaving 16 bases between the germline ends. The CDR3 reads CASSQSRGLGGYTF. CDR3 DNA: TGTGCCAGCAGCCAGTCCCGGGGTCTCGGCGGCTACACCTTC.

CDR3 protein: CASSSQGTQQYF. The DNA of the CDR3 is TGTGCCAGCAGTTCCCAGGGGACCCAGCAGTACTTC. The chain joins TRBV12-3 or TRBV12-4 to TRBJ2-7; D perhaps matches TRBD1 (6 bases). V was shortened by 4 bases and J by 8 bases, with 12 bases between the two germline ends. CDR3 length: 12 residues.

Here the CDR3 DNA reads TGTGCCAGCAGCCTCCAGGGGACTACGAACACCGGGGAGCTGTTTTTT. As protein: CASSLQGTTNTGELFF. V usage is TRBV7-9 and J usage is TRBJ2-2, with D maybe TRBD2 (7 bases). The germline V gene has CDR1 SEHNR and CDR2 FQNEAQ (reference sequence). The CDR3 sequence is 16 residues long. The germline V and J ends were trimmed by 5 bases and 0 bases, with 13 bases remaining between them.

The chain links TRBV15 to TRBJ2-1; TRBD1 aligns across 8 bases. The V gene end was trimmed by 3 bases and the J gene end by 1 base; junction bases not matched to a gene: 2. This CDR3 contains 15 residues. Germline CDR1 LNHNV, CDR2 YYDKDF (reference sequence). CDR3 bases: TGTGCCACCAGCAGGGACAGGGCATCCTACAATGAGCAGTTCTTC. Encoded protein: CATSRDRASYNEQFF.